A single sample gave rise to the 25 T cell receptor beta chains below, sequenced in a study of T cell responses to AZD1222 COVID-19 vaccine. Clones were read by immunoSEQ multiplex PCR, and TCRdb kept only the in-frame ones, dropping some. The sample holds around 220,000 clones, approximately 94% seen once. The starting material was peripheral blood, obtained 28 days after the second dose of the MenACWY control vaccine. These receptor sequences come from an adult who received the MenACWY meningococcal vaccine as a control.

The V and J genes are TRBV10-3 and TRBJ2-7; the D call may be TRBD1 or TRBD2 (5 bases each). The CDR3 loop spans 13 amino acids. V was cut by 0 bases and J by 7 bases, with 10 bases left in between. Per the germline V gene, CDR1 is ENHRY and CDR2 is SYGVKD. CDR3 sequence reads: CAISESRGWEQYF. The CDR3 DNA reads as TGTGCCATCAGTGAGTCGAGGGGATGGGAGCAGTACTTC.

J is TRBJ2-2 and V is TRBV9; TRBD2 might be the D (6 bases). Germline values: CDR1 SGDLS, CDR2 YYNGEE. The CDR3 contains 12 residues. V was shortened by 5 bases and J by 7 bases, with 9 bases between the two germline ends. The CDR3 nucleotides read TGTGCCAGCAGTGGGGACTTCGGGGAGCTGTTTTTT. Protein: CASSGDFGELFF.

The chain recombines TRBV30 with TRBJ1-2; no firm D call. V lost 6 bases to trimming and J lost 3 bases, with 5 bases between them. Germline CDR1 is GTSNPN and CDR2 is SVGIG (reference sequence). The CDR3 extends over 10 amino acids. The CDR3 spells CACIHYGYTF. In DNA, the CDR3 is TGTGCCTGCATACACTATGGCTACACCTTC.

The chain uses TRBV19 and TRBJ1-2; no clear D. With 9 bases removed from V and 3 bases from J, the gap between germline ends came to 20 bases. The length of the CDR3 is 15 residues. The germline V gene encodes CDR1 LNHDA and CDR2 SQIVND (reference sequence). In DNA form, the CDR3 reads TGTGCCAGCGGTGTTGGACCCGGGATGGACTATGGCTACACCTTC. Translating it yields CASGVGPGMDYGYTF.

The V call is TRBV28, the J call TRBJ2-6, with D hard to call. The CDR3 sequence is 16 residues long. Germline V CDR1 and CDR2: MDHEN, SYDVKM. The V end was cut by 3 bases, the J end by 0 bases, with 9 bases between. The CDR3 protein is CASSFTPSSGANVLTF. In DNA, the CDR3 is TGTGCCAGCAGTTTTACCCCTAGCTCTGGGGCCAACGTCCTGACTTTC.

The rearrangement links TRBV11-2 to TRBJ2-7; D call uncertain. Germline CDR1 and CDR2: SGHAT and FQNNGV. The germline V and J ends were trimmed by 0 bases and 4 bases, with 10 bases remaining between them. There are 14 residues in the CDR3. DNA for the CDR3: TGTGCCAGCAGCTTAGATCGGAGCAGTTACGAGCAGTACTTC. Its translation: CASSLDRSSYEQYF.

V is TRBV11-2 and J is TRBJ2-7; D possibly corresponds to TRBD1 (6 bases). V lost 3 bases and J 4 bases, leaving 22 bases between the germline ends. CDR3 length: 17 amino acids. Germline CDR1 is SGHAT and CDR2 is FQNNGV. The CDR3 coding sequence is TGTGCCAGCAGCTTTCTACGTGGTGGACAGTCGTCGTACGAGCAGTACTTC. Its translation: CASSFLRGGQSSYEQYF. Together with reference TRBV11-2 and TRBJ2-7, the CDR3 gives the full variable domain: EAGVAQSPRYKIIEKRQSVAFWCNPISGHATLYWYQQILGQGPKLLIQFQNNGVVDDSQLPKDRFSAERLKGVDSTLKIQPAKLEDSAVYLCASSFLRGGQSSYEQYFGPGTRLTVT.

V is TRBV9 and J is TRBJ2-3; weak D call: TRBD2 (6 bases). CDR1 SGDLS and CDR2 YYNGEE come from the germline V gene. Trimming shortened V by 3 bases and J by 2 bases, and 13 bases separated the two germline ends. The CDR3 runs 15 residues. This CDR3 is CASSDGGLNTDTQYF. The CDR3 DNA sequence: TGTGCCAGCAGCGATGGGGGACTCAACACAGATACGCAGTATTTT. Full variable domain (remainder filled in from reference TRBV9 and TRBJ2-3): DSGVTQTPKHLITATGQRVTLRCSPRSGDLSVYWYQQSLDQGLQFLIQYYNGEERAKGNILERFSAQQFPDLHSELNLSSLELGDSALYFCASSDGGLNTDTQYFGPGTRLTVL.

This chain connects TRBV28 to TRBJ2-3, with D maybe TRBD1 (5 bases). This CDR3 has 14 residues. Deletions cut 7 bases from V and 3 bases from J, with 14 bases between. Germline V gene lookup returns CDR1 MDHEN and CDR2 SYDVKM. This chain's CDR3 is CASKQDSTTDTQYF. CDR3 coding DNA: TGTGCCAGCAAACAAGACAGCACTACAGATACGCAGTATTTT. The full variable domain, with the rest looked up from reference TRBV28 and TRBJ2-3, is DVKVTQSSRYLVKRTGEKVFLECVQDMDHENMFWYRQDPGLGLRLIYFSYDVKMKEKGDIPEGYSVSREKKERFSLILESASTNQTSMYLCASKQDSTTDTQYFGPGTRLTVL.

The chain is built from TRBV24-1 and TRBJ2-1; D may be TRBD1 (6 bases). The ends were cut back, 4 bases at V and 4 bases at J, with 10 bases in the middle. This CDR3 spans 14 amino acids. Germline V gene data show CDR1 as KGHDR and CDR2 as SFDVKD. For the CDR3, the DNA is TGTGCCACCAGTGACAAGGGACATTACAATGAGCAGTTCTTC. It encodes CATSDKGHYNEQFF.

The chain joins TRBV30 to TRBJ1-1; D unclear. The CDR3 has 13 amino acids. The V end lost 2 bases, the J end lost 4 bases, and 11 bases lay between the germline ends. CDR1 and CDR2 (germline): GTSNPN, SVGIG (reference sequence). The CDR3 coding sequence is TGTGCCTGGAGTACCTCCTCGGGCACTGAAGCTTTCTTT. Translation gives CAWSTSSGTEAFF.

The chain links TRBV7-2 to TRBJ2-7; TRBD2 aligns across 12 bases. This CDR3 spans 15 amino acids. CDR1 and CDR2 (germline): SGHTA, FQGNSA. The trim removed 4 bases at V and 3 bases at J, leaving 4 bases unmatched. The CDR3: CASSSRTSGNYEQYF. The CDR3 bases are TGTGCCAGCAGCTCCCGGACTAGCGGGAACTACGAGCAGTACTTC.

This clone was detected only a few times. This chain links TRBV14 with TRBJ2-7, with 12 bases identical to TRBD1. The junction had 1 base not matched to a gene; V was cut back by 5 bases and J by 2 bases. The CDR3 consists of 14 residues. Per germline, CDR1 SGHDN and CDR2 FVKESK. CDR3 residues: CASSGTGGPYEQYF. The CDR3 nucleotides are TGTGCCAGCAGCGGGACAGGGGGCCCCTACGAGCAGTACTTC.

The chain has TRBV5-6 and TRBJ1-1; D uncertain. The CDR3 extends over 15 amino acids. Germline lookup yields CDR1 SGHDT and CDR2 YYEEEE. V was trimmed by 0 bases and J by 3 bases, leaving 12 bases between them. In nucleotides, the CDR3 is TGTGCCAGCAGCTTGGATGGGCCTATGGACACTGAAGCTTTCTTT. It specifies CASSLDGPMDTEAFF.

This chain's CDR3 is CASSATTNEKLFF. In DNA, the CDR3 is TGTGCCAGCAGTGCGACAACTAATGAAAAACTGTTTTTT. The V and J genes are TRBV2 and TRBJ1-4; D call uncertain. V lost 4 bases and J lost 0, with 3 bases in between. The CDR3 consists of 13 residues. Germline V gives CDR1 SNHLY, CDR2 FYNNEI.

The V gene is TRBV19, the J gene TRBJ2-3, with D possibly being TRBD2 (5 bases). CDR3 length: 15 residues. Trimming removed 5 bases from V and 2 bases from J, with 14 bases in between. Germline V gene lookup returns CDR1 LNHDA and CDR2 SQIVND (reference sequence). The CDR3 is CASSLGPGDTDTQYF. In DNA form, the CDR3 reads TGTGCCAGTAGTCTCGGCCCCGGGGACACAGATACGCAGTATTTT.

The rearrangement links TRBV11-3 to TRBJ2-1; D is ambiguous. Germline CDR1 reads SGHNT; CDR2 reads YENEEA. This CDR3 is 14 amino acids long. Trimming left V 3 bases short and J 5 bases short, with 11 bases between. CDR3 sequence (DNA): TGTGCCAGCAGCTTGGGCCAGGCGCACAATGAGCAGTTCTTC. Translating it yields CASSLGQAHNEQFF. The complete variable domain, with remaining parts taken from reference TRBV11-3 and TRBJ2-1, reads EAGVVQSPRYKIIEKKQPVAFWCNPISGHNTLYWYLQNLGQGPELLIRYENEEAVDDSQLPKDRFSAERLKGVDSTLKIQPAELGDSAVYLCASSLGQAHNEQFFGPGTRLTVL.

The sample holds one count of this clone. The gene calls are TRBV12-3 or TRBV12-4 and TRBJ1-4; D perhaps matches TRBD1 (6 bases). The CDR3 runs to 13 residues. Trimming took 6 bases from V and 7 from J, leaving 12 bases between them. CDR3 coding DNA: TGTGCCAGCAGCCAGGGGAGAGGTGAAAAACTGTTTTTT. This sequence encodes CASSQGRGEKLFF.

About this clone itself: Different DNA sequences within this sample yield the same CDR3. The chain links TRBV29-1 to TRBJ2-7; no clear D. V shed 6 bases and J shed 0 bases, with 12 bases lying between them. The germline gives CDR1 SQVTM, CDR2 ANQGSEA. CDR3 length: 13 residues. CDR3: CSVETGSSYEQYF. CDR3 nucleotides: TGCAGCGTCGAGACGGGTAGCTCCTACGAGCAGTACTTC.

The chain is built from TRBV7-9 and TRBJ2-2, with 7 bases lining up with TRBD1. Germline-derived CDR1 and CDR2 are SEHNR and FQNEAQ (reference sequence). The J segment lost 7 bases and the V segment lost 5 bases, leaving 10 bases of the junction unmatched. This CDR3 has 15 residues. The CDR3 DNA follows: TGTGCCAGCAGCCAAGAGGGGGCTTCGGTCGGGGAGCTGTTTTTT. Translation gives CASSQEGASVGELFF. Full variable domain (outside the CDR3, taken from reference TRBV7-9 and TRBJ2-2): DTGVSQNPRHKITKRGQNVTFRCDPISEHNRLYWYRQTLGQGPEFLTYFQNEAQLEKSRLLSDRFSAERPKGSFSTLEIQRTEQGDSAMYLCASSQEGASVGELFFGEGSRLTVL.

This sequence joins TRBV9 and TRBJ2-1; 10 bases align to TRBD2. CDR1 SGDLS and CDR2 YYNGEE come from the germline V gene. The CDR3 runs 16 residues. With V trimmed by 4 bases and J by 5 bases, 9 bases remained unmatched. Here the CDR3 reads CASSSRGSGGHNEQFF. The CDR3, as DNA: TGTGCCAGCAGCTCTCGGGGTAGCGGGGGGCACAATGAGCAGTTCTTC. Full variable domain (missing parts from reference TRBV9 and TRBJ2-1): DSGVTQTPKHLITATGQRVTLRCSPRSGDLSVYWYQQSLDQGLQFLIQYYNGEERAKGNILERFSAQQFPDLHSELNLSSLELGDSALYFCASSSRGSGGHNEQFFGPGTRLTVL.

This chain connects TRBV5-4 to TRBJ2-7, with 7 bases matching TRBD1. CDR3 length: 12 amino acids. V shed 3 bases, J shed 4 bases, and the junction held 1 base outside the gene matches. The germline V gene has CDR1 SGHNT and CDR2 YYREEE (reference sequence). For the CDR3, the DNA is TGTGCCAGCAGCTCGGGACAGTACGAGCAGTACTTC. It codes for CASSSGQYEQYF.

V is TRBV6-5 and J is TRBJ2-1, with 7 bases identical to TRBD2. J gave up 0 bases and V 4 bases, and 3 bases lay outside the gene matches. From germline, CDR1 is MNHEY and CDR2 SVGAGI. This CDR3 is built from 15 residues. The CDR3 bases are TGTGCCAGCAGTTCACCTAGCGGCTCCTACAATGAGCAGTTCTTC. Protein: CASSSPSGSYNEQFF.

The gene calls are TRBV7-2 and TRBJ2-5; 7 bases line up with TRBD1. Germline trimming cut 5 bases from V and 3 bases from J; bases unmatched to any gene: 9. The CDR3 has 15 residues. Germline V gene lookup returns CDR1 SGHTA and CDR2 FQGNSA. CDR3 DNA sequence: TGTGCCAGCAGCGCCCGACAGGGCCCGAAAGAGACCCAGTACTTC. It translates to CASSARQGPKETQYF.

The rearrangement joins TRBV5-6 to TRBJ1-1; D unresolved. This CDR3 has 13 residues. Germline assignment: CDR1 SGHDT and CDR2 YYEEEE. Trimming cost V 4 bases and J 5 bases, with 12 bases left between them. CDR3 loop: CASSPGGPTEAFF. The CDR3 DNA sequence: TGTGCCAGCAGCCCGGGAGGCCCGACTGAAGCTTTCTTT.